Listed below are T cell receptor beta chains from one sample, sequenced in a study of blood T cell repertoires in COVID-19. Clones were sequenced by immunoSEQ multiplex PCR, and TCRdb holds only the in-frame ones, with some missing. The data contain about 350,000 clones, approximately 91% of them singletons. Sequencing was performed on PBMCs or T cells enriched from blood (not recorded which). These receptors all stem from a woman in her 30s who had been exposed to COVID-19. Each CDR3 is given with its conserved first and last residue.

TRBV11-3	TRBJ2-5	CASNRRIQETQYF
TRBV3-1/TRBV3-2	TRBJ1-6	CASSPLDSNNSPLHF
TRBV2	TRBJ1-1	CASSDWDKDTEAFF
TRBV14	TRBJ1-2	CASSQEAGIGGYTF
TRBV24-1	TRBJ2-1	CATSERGLAGWNEQFF
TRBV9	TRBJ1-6	CASSVGRGHNSPLHF
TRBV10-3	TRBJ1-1	CAISESVPGTEAFF
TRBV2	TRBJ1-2	CASSTTGNYGYTF
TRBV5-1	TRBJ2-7	CASSLAGDYREQYF
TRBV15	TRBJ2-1	CATSRSDRYGDEQFF
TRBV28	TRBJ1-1	CASSLTGMNTEAFF
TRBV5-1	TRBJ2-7	CASSLGGTNSYEQYF
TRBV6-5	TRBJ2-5	CASSYDPSGGETQYF
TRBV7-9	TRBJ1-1	CASSPLGAATEAFF
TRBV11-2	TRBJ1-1	CASSRDRGTEAFF
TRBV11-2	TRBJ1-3	CASRKIGNPGSISGNTIYF
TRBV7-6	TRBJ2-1	CASSPFAASGGSSYNEQFF